This TCR beta chain was sequenced in a study of cytomegalovirus exposure and HLA in healthy donors. Study at large: A prior study identified just under 120 million unique TCR beta sequences from about 179 million T cells. Early released data had roughly 81 million unique TCRs, all coming from HLA-typed donors.

Primers for the PCR totalled 60 Vbeta and 13 Jbeta. The assay was immunoSEQ multiplex PCR, and TCRdb's table has in-frame clones only and misses some. The sample includes 140,000 or so clones, almost 85% of them seen just once. Study-wide findings and caveats: A few chains tied to CMV proved CMV antigen-specific in vitro. Some V segments (TRBV6-2 and TRBV6-3 among them) were excluded as indistinguishable.

With regard to this clone: Its target is not known.

The CDR3 runs 14 residues. CDR1 and CDR2 (germline): SGHVS, FQNEAQ. Trimming shortened V by 2 bases and J by 0 bases, and 8 bases separated the two germline ends. The sample was PBMCs. The V call is TRBV7-8, the J call TRBJ2-7; perhaps TRBD2 as D (6 bases). This clonotype was obtained from an older woman in good health and CMV-seropositive. The CDR3 nucleotides read TGTGCCAGCAGCTTACGCGGGGACTCCTACGAGCAGTACTTC. Translation: CASSLRGDSYEQYF. Drawing the rest from reference TRBV7-8 and TRBJ2-7, the complete variable domain is GAGVSQSPRYKVAKRGQDVALRCDPISGHVSLFWYQQALGQGPEFLTYFQNEAQLDKSGLPSDRFFAERPEGSVSTLKIQRTQQEDSAVYLCASSLRGDSYEQYFGPGTRLTVT.